This TCR beta chain was identified in a study of cytomegalovirus exposure and HLA in healthy donors. Findings of the study overall: In a later analysis, DRB1 alleles had the most associated TCRs; HLA-C alleles the fewest. For TCR beta chains, V- and J-gene trimming was later linked to a missense DCLRE1C variant.

Primers for the PCR totalled 60 Vbeta and 13 Jbeta. Profiled with immunoSEQ multiplex PCR; TCRdb holds only in-frame clones, not every one. The data show around 150,000 clones, 73% seen once. This donor's CMV serostatus went unrecorded. The germline V gene has CDR1 MNHNY and CDR2 SVGAGI (reference sequence). CDR3 length equals 14 residues. Trimming took off 6 bases at V and 7 bases at J, with 15 bases between the two ends. As for this clone: Its antigen remains unidentified.

The source material was PBMCs. V and J are TRBV6-6 and TRBJ2-2; weak D call: TRBD1 (6 bases). This receptor was obtained from a human donor in good health. The DNA of the CDR3 is TGTGCCAGCAGCTACCTCGAGGGGGTCGGGGAGCTGTTTTTT. It translates to CASSYLEGVGELFF.